These 9 T cell receptor beta chains share one sample of origin, sequenced in a study of T cells in localized non-small cell lung cancer. Only in-frame clones appear in the TCRdb table, and some are missing; sequencing was by immunoSEQ multiplex PCR. The table has fewer than 20,000 clones, roughly nine tenths seen once; the top ten hold about 3%. Sequencing was performed on peripheral blood, taken before any cancer treatment. The receptors stem from a woman aged 40-75 years with stage I lung adenocarcinoma.

The chain recombines TRBV5-6 with TRBJ1-3, with a tentative D call TRBD1 (5 bases). The CDR3 loop spans 15 amino acids. Trimming removed 3 bases from V and 0 bases from J, with 10 bases in between. Looked up from germline, CDR1 is SGHDT and CDR2 is YYEEEE. Written as DNA, the CDR3 is TGTGCCAGCAGCTCTCAGGGTTCCTCTGGAAACACCATATATTTT. It specifies CASSSQGSSGNTIYF.

The gene calls are TRBV6-5 and TRBJ2-7; 7 nucleotides match TRBD1. Germline V gene lookup returns CDR1 MNHEY and CDR2 SVGAGI. V dropped 6 bases and J dropped 0; count of bases not matched to a gene: 5. CDR3 length equals 14 residues. The CDR3 spells CASRARDSSYEQYF. The CDR3 DNA follows: TGTGCCAGCAGAGCCCGGGACAGCTCCTACGAGCAGTACTTC.

The chain uses TRBV28 and TRBJ2-7; D is unclear. Germline CDR1 and CDR2: MDHEN and SYDVKM. V was pared by 2 bases and J by 6 bases, with 14 bases between. The CDR3 totals 14 residues. CDR3 nucleotide sequence: TGTGCCAGCAGTTTAGTAGAATTGCGGTTCGAGCAGTACTTC. Its translation: CASSLVELRFEQYF.

This chain links TRBV9 with TRBJ1-2; no clear D gene. Looked up from germline, CDR1 is SGDLS and CDR2 is YYNGEE. The germline V and J ends were trimmed by 6 bases and 5 bases, with 11 bases remaining between them. The CDR3 covers 12 residues. The CDR3 nucleotides are TGTGCCAGCAACCGGCAGGATTATGGCTACACCTTC. Protein sequence: CASNRQDYGYTF. Full variable domain (outside the CDR3, taken from reference TRBV9 and TRBJ1-2): DSGVTQTPKHLITATGQRVTLRCSPRSGDLSVYWYQQSLDQGLQFLIQYYNGEERAKGNILERFSAQQFPDLHSELNLSSLELGDSALYFCASNRQDYGYTFGSGTRLTVV.

This clone was counted a few times. V is TRBV15 and J is TRBJ1-1; TRBD1 aligns across 12 bases. The V gene end was trimmed by 3 bases and the J gene end by 0 bases; junction bases not matched to a gene: 8. CDR3 length: 18 residues. CDR1 is LNHNV and CDR2 is YYDKDF in the germline V gene (reference sequence). The chain's CDR3 is CATSSGRDRGPVNTEAFF. CDR3 nucleotides: TGTGCCACCAGCAGTGGCCGGGACAGGGGGCCGGTGAACACTGAAGCTTTCTTT.

The gene calls are TRBV7-9 and TRBJ1-1; tentative D call: TRBD1 (6 bases). Between the trimmed V and J ends, which lost 2 bases and 5 bases, there was a span of 15 bases. Germline V CDR1 and CDR2: SEHNR, FQNEAQ (reference sequence). This CDR3 contains 15 residues. CDR3 DNA sequence: TGTGCCAGCAGCTTATCACAGGGTACAAAAACTGAAGCTTTCTTT. Protein: CASSLSQGTKTEAFF.

This rearrangement joins TRBV12-2 to TRBJ2-2; TRBD2 is the table's D call and was not checked against the DNA. TRBV12-2 is recorded as a pseudogene. The CDR3 covers 16 residues. This CDR3 reads CASRLILEPNTGELFF. CDR3 nucleotides: TGTGCAAGTCGCTTAATATTAGAACCGAACACCGGGGAGCTGTTTTTT.

The chain employs TRBV11-2 and TRBJ2-1; D is unclear. The CDR3 totals 14 residues. V lost 4 bases and J 5 bases, leaving 12 bases between the germline ends. Germline V gene sequence: CDR1 SGHAT, CDR2 FQNNGV. CDR3 in amino acids: CASSSPQPNNEQFF. CDR3 DNA: TGTGCCAGCAGCTCACCTCAGCCTAACAATGAGCAGTTCTTC.

The chain recombines TRBV6-6 with TRBJ2-1; D may be TRBD1 or TRBD2 (5 bases each). The V end lost 5 bases, the J end lost 8 bases, and 13 bases lay between the germline ends. The CDR3 loop spans 13 amino acids. The V gene's germline CDR1 is MNHNY and CDR2 SVGAGI (reference sequence). The CDR3 loop is CASSVGARDEQFF. For the CDR3, the DNA is TGTGCCAGCAGTGTCGGGGCCCGGGATGAGCAGTTCTTC.